This T cell receptor (beta chain) was identified in a study of T cells expressing NK-cell markers. General study points: What remained unclear was the HCMV specificity of expanded NKG2C+ T cell clones. These clonotypes, the leaders elsewhere, also led the CD3+CD56-NKG2C+ fraction in a handful of donors.

Remarks on this clonotype: Its matching antigen is unknown.

The germline V gene encodes CDR1 KGHSH and CDR2 LQKENI. There are 16 residues in the CDR3. UMIs accompanied the 5'RACE template switching by which TCR beta cDNA was made. One entry per CDR3 protein, without DNA, is what TCRdb gives after re-calling the 5' RACE reads. The table counts over 120,000 distinct CDR3 sequences; roughly 12% lies in the top ten. The receptor comes from a man younger than 35 in good health. The chain recombines TRBV18 with TRBJ2-7; TCRdb indicates TRBD1, and absent DNA this call remains unverified. The specimen was blood T cells: a sorted CD56 or NKG2C T cell subset, CD4+ or CD8+ T cells, or bulk PBMC T cells (not recorded which). The chain's CDR3 is CASSPPIQGDGSEQYF.